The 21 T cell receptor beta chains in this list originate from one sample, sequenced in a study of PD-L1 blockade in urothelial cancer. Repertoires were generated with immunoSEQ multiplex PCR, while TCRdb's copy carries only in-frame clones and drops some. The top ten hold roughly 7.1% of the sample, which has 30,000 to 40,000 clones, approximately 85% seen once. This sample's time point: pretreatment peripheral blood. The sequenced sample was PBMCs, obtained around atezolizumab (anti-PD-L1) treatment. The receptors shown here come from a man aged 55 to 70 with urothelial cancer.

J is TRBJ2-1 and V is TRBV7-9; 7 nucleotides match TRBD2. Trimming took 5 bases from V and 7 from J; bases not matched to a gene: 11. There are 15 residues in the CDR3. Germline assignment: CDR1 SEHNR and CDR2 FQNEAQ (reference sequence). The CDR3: CASSPGRTSENEQFF. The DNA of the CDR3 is TGTGCCAGCAGCCCCGGAAGGACTAGTGAGAATGAGCAGTTCTTC.

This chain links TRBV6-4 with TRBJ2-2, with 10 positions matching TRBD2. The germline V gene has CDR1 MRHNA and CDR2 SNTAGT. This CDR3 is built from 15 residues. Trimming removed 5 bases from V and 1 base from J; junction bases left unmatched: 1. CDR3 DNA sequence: TGTGCCAGCAGTCGACTAGCGGGGAACACCGGGGAGCTGTTTTTT. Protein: CASSRLAGNTGELFF.

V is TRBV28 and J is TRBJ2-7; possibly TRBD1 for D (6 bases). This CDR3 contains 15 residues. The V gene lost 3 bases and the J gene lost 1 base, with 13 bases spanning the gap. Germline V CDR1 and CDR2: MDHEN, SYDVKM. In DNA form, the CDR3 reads TGTGCCAGCAGTTTCCTGACAGGTATTTCCTACGAGCAGTACTTC. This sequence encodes CASSFLTGISYEQYF.

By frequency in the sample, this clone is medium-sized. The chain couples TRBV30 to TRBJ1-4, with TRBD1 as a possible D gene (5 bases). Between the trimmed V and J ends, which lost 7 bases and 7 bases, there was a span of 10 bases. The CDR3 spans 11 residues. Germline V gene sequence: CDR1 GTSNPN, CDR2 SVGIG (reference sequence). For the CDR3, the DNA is TGTGCCTCCCAGGGTACTGAAAAACTGTTTTTT. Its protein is CASQGTEKLFF.

The CDR3 reads CASRRRLADKETQYF. CDR3 DNA: TGTGCCAGCAGGAGACGACTAGCGGATAAAGAGACCCAGTACTTC. The rearrangement joins TRBV2 to TRBJ2-5, with 9 bases matching TRBD2. This CDR3 comprises 15 residues. Germline V gene data show CDR1 as SNHLY and CDR2 as FYNNEI. Losses at the gene ends were 6 bases for V and 3 bases for J; bases not matched to a gene: 8. The whole variable domain, remainder taken from reference TRBV2 and TRBJ2-5, is EPEVTQTPSHQVTQMGQEVILRCVPISNHLYFYWYRQILGQKVEFLVSFYNNEISEKSEIFDDQFSVERPDGSNFTLKIRSTKLEDSAMYFCASRRRLADKETQYFGPGTRLLVL.

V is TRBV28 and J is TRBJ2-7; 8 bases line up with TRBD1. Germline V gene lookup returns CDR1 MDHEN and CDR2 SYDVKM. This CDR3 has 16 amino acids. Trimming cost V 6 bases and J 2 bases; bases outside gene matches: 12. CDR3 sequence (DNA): TGTGCCAGCAGGTTCCAGACCGGGACAGGTACCTACGAGCAGTACTTC. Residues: CASRFQTGTGTYEQYF.

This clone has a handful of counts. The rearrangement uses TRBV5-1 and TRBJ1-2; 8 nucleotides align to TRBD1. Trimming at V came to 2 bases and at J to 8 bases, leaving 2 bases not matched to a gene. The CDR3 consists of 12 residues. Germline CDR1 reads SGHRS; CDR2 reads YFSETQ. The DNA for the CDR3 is TGCGCCAGCAGCTTACGGGACAGGGGCTACACCTTC. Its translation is CASSLRDRGYTF. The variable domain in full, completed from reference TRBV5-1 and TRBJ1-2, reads KAGVTQTPRYLIKTRGQQVTLSCSPISGHRSVSWYQQTPGQGLQFLFEYFSETQRNKGNFPGRFSGRQFSNSRSEMNVSTLELGDSALYLCASSLRDRGYTFGSGTRLTVV.

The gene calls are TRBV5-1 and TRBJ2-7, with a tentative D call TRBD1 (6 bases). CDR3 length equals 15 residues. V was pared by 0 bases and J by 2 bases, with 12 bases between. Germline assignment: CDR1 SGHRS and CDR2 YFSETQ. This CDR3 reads CASSLAAGAAYEQYF. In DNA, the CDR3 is TGCGCCAGCAGCTTGGCCGCAGGGGCGGCCTACGAGCAGTACTTC. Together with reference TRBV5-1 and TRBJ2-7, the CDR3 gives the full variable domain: KAGVTQTPRYLIKTRGQQVTLSCSPISGHRSVSWYQQTPGQGLQFLFEYFSETQRNKGNFPGRFSGRQFSNSRSEMNVSTLELGDSALYLCASSLAAGAAYEQYFGPGTRLTVT.

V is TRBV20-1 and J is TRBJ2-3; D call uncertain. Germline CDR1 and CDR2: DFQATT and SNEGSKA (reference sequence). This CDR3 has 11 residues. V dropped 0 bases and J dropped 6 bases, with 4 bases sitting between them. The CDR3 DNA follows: TGCAGTGCTAGAGATCTTGATACGCAGTATTTT. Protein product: CSARDLDTQYF.

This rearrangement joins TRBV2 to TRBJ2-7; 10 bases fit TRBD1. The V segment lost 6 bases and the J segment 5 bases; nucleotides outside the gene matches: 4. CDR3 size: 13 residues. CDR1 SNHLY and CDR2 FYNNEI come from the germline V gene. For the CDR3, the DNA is TGTGCCAGCAGGACAGGGGGCTACCACGAGCAGTACTTC. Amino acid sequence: CASRTGGYHEQYF.

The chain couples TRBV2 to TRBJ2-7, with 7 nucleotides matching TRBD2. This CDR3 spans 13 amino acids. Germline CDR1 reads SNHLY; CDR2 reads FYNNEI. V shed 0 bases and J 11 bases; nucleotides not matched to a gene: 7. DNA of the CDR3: TGTGCCAGCAGTGAAGCTCTTGCGGGGGTGGAGTACTTC. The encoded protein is CASSEALAGVEYF.

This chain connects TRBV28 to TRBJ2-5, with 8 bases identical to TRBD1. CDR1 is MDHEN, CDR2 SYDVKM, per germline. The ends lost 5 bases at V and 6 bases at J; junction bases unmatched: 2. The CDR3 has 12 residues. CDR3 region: CASSQGAKTQYF. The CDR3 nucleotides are TGTGCCAGCAGTCAGGGGGCGAAGACCCAGTACTTC.

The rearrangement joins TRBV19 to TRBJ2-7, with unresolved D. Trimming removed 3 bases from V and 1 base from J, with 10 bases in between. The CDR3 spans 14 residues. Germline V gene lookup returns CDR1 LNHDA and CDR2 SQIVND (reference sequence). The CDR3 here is CASSIVGPSYEQYF. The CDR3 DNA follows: TGTGCCAGTAGTATCGTTGGCCCATCCTACGAGCAGTACTTC.

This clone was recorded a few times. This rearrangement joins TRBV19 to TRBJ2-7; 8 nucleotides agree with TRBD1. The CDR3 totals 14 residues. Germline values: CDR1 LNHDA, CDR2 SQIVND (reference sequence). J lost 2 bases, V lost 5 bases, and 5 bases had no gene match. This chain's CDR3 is CASSQTGEAYEQYF. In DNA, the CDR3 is TGTGCCAGTAGTCAGACAGGGGAGGCCTACGAGCAGTACTTC.

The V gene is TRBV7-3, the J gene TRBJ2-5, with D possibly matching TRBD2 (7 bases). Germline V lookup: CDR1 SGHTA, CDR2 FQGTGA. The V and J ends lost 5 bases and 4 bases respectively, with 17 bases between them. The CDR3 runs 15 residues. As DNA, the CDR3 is TGTGCCAGCAGCCCTGGGGGGGGGCGGGTAGAGACCCAGTACTTC. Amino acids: CASSPGGGRVETQYF.

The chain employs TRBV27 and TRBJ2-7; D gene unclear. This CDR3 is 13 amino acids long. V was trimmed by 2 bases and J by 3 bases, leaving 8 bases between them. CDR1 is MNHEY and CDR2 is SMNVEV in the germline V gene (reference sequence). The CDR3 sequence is CASSLGADYEQYF. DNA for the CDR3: TGTGCCAGCAGTTTAGGCGCGGACTACGAGCAGTACTTC.

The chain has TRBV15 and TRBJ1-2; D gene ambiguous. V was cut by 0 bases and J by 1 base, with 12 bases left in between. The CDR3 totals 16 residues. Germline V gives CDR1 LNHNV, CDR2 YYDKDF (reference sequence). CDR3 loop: CATSRDFTNFNYGYTF. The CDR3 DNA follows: TGTGCCACCAGCAGAGATTTCACAAATTTTAACTATGGCTACACCTTC.

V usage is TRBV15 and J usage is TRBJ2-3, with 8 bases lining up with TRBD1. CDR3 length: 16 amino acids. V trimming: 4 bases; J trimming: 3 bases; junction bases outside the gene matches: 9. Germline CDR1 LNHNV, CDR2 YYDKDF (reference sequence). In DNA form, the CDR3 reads TGTGCCACCAGCAACGGACAGGGTCGAACTACAGATACGCAGTATTTT. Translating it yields CATSNGQGRTTDTQYF.

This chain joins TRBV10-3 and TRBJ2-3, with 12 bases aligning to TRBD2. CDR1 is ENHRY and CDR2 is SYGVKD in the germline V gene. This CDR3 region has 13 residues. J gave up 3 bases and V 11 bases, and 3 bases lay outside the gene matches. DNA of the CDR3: TGTGCCTCAGGGACTAGCGGGACAGATACGCAGTATTTT. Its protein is CASGTSGTDTQYF.

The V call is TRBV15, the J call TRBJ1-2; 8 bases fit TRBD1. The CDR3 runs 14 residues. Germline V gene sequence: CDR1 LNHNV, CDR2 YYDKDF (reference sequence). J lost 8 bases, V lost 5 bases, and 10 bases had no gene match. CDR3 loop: CATSGRLTGVGYTF. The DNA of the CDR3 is TGTGCCACCAGCGGGCGATTGACAGGGGTCGGCTACACCTTC.

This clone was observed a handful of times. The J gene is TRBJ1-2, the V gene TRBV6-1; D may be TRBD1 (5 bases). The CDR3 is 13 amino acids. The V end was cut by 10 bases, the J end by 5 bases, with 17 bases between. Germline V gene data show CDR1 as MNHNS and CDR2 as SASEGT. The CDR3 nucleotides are TGTGCCACCCGGACATCCTCTGGGTATGGCTACACCTTC. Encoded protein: CATRTSSGYGYTF.